Listed below are T cell receptor beta chains from one sample, sequenced in a study of shared clonotypes between healthy human individuals. Generated by immunoSEQ multiplex PCR, the TCRdb table keeps only in-frame clones and is missing some. This sample has about 590,000 clones, with over 95% found just once. The sequenced sample was naive CD8+ T cells sorted from blood. These receptors were taken from a woman under 40 in good health. CDR3s include the opening cysteine and the closing phenylalanine or tryptophan. D genes are given only for firm matches. Only part of the rows carry a size: once, few, many, or a class if the clone is expanded.

v_gene	abundance	d_gene	j_gene	CDR3aa	CDR3nt
TRBV7-6	NA	NA	TRBJ2-1	CASSPQGTSSYNEQFF	TGTGCCAGCAGCCCCCAGGGGACCAGCTCCTACAATGAGCAGTTCTTC
TRBV7-9	NA	TRBD2	TRBJ2-7	CASSLQSGGSYEQYF	TGTGCCAGCAGCTTACAGTCGGGAGGGTCCTACGAGCAGTACTTC
TRBV9	NA	TRBD2	TRBJ2-2	CASSATSGSDTGELFF	TGTGCCAGCAGCGCGACTAGCGGCTCAGACACCGGGGAGCTGTTTTTT
TRBV10-2	few	NA	TRBJ1-1	CASGEGTEAFF	TGCGCCAGCGGGGAGGGCACTGAAGCTTTCTTT
TRBV7-7	NA	NA	TRBJ2-5	CASSLGVGQETQYF	TGTGCCAGCAGCTTAGGTGTGGGGCAAGAGACCCAGTACTTC
TRBV20-1	once	NA	TRBJ2-1	CSESLGNEQFF	TGCAGTGAGTCACTGGGAAATGAGCAGTTCTTC
TRBV19	NA	NA	TRBJ2-2	CASSMGGYTGELFF	TGTGCCAGTAGTATGGGCGGCTACACCGGGGAGCTGTTTTTT
TRBV2	NA	TRBD2	TRBJ2-3	CASIPGGGRLDTQYF	TGTGCCAGCATCCCAGGAGGCGGGAGATTAGATACGCAGTATTTT
TRBV2	NA	TRBD1	TRBJ1-2	CASREKTGGNYGYTF	TGTGCCAGCAGGGAAAAGACAGGGGGCAACTATGGCTACACCTTC
TRBV30	once	NA	TRBJ1-1	CALLGGSGTEAFF	TGTGCCTTACTAGGGGGTTCGGGCACTGAAGCTTTCTTT